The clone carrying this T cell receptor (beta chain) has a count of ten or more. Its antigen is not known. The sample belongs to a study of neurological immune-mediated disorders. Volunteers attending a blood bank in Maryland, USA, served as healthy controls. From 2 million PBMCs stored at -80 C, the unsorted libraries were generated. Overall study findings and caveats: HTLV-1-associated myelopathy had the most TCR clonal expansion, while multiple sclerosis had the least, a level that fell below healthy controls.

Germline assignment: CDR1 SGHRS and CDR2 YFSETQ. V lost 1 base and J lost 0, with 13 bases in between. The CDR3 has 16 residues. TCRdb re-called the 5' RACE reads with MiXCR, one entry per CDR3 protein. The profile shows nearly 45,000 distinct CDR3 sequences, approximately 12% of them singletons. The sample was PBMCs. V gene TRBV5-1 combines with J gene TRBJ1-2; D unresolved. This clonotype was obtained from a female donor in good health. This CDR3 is CASSLYSQATNYGYTF. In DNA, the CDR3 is TGCGCCAGCAGCTTGTATTCGCAGGCTACTAACTATGGCTACACCTTC. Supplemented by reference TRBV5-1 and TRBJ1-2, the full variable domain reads KAGVTQTPRYLIKTRGQQVTLSCSPISGHRSVSWYQQTPGQGLQFLFEYFSETQRNKGNFPGRFSGRQFSNSRSEMNVSTLELGDSALYLCASSLYSQATNYGYTFGSGTRLTVV.